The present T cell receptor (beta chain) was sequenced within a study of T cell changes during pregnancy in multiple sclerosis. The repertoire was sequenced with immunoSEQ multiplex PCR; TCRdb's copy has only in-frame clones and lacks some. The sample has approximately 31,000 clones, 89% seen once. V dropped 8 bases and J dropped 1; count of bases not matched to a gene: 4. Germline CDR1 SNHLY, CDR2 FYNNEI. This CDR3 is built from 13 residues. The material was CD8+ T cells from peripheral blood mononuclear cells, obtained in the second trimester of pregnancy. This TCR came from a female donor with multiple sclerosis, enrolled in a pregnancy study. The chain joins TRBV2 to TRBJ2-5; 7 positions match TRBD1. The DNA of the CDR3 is TGTGCCAGCCGAAGACAGGGCCAAGAGACCCAGTACTTC. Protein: CASRRQGQETQYF.